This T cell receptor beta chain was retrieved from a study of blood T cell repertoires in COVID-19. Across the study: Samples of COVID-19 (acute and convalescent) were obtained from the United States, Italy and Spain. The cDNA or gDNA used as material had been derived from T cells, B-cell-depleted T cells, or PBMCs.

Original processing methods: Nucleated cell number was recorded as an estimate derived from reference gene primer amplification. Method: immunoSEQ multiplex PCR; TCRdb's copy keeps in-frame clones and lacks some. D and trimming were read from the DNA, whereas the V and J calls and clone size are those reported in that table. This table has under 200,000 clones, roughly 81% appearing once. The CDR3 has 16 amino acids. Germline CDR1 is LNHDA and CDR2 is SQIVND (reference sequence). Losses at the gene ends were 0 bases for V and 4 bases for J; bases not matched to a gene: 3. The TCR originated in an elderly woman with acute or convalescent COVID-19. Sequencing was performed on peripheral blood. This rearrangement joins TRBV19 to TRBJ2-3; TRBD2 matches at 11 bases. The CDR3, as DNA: TGTGCCAGTAGTATAGATCTAGCGGGAGGTGCAGATACGCAGTATTTT. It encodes CASSIDLAGGADTQYF. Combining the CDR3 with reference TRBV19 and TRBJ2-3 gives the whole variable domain DGGITQSPKYLFRKEGQNVTLSCEQNLNHDAMYWYRQDPGQGLRLIYYSQIVNDFQKGDIAEGYSVSREKKESFPLTVTSAQKNPTAFYLCASSIDLAGGADTQYFGPGTRLTVL.